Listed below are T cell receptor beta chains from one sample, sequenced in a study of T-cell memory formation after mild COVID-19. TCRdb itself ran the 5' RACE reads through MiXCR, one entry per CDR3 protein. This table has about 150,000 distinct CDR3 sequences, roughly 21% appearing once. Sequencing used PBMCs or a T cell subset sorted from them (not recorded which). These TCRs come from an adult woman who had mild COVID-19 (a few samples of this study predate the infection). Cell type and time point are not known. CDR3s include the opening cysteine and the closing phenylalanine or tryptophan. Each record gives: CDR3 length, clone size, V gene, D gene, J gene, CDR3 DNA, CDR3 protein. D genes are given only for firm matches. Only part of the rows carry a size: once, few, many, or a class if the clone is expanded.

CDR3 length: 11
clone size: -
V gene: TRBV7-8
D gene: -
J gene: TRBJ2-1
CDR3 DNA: TGTGCCAGCAGCTTACGCCATGAGCAGTTCTTC
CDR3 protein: CASSLRHEQFF

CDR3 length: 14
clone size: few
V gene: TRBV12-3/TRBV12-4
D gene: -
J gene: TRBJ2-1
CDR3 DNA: TGTGCCAGCAGTTTAAGGCAGGGCTACAATGAGCAGTTCTTC
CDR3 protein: CASSLRQGYNEQFF

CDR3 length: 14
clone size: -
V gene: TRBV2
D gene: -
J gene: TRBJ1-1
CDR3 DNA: TGTGCCAGCAGGGGGGCTAGGGAGGGACTTGAAGCTTTCTTT
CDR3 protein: CASRGAREGLEAFF

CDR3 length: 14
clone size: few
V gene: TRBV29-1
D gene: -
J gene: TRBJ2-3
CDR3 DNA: TGCAGCGTTGTCGAACTTGGTGAGACAGATACGCAGTATTTT
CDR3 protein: CSVVELGETDTQYF

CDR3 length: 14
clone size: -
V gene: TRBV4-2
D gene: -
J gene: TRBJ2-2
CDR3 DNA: TGTGCCAGCAGCCAAAAGGGATTCACCGGGGAGCTGTTTTTT
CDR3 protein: CASSQKGFTGELFF

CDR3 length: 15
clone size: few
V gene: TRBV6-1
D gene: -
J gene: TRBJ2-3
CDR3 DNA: TGTGCCAGCAGTGAAGGGTGGGGCCGCCCAGATACGCAGTATTTT
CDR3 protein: CASSEGWGRPDTQYF

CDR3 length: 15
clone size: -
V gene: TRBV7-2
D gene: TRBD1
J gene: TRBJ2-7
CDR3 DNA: TGTGCCAGCAGCTCACAGGGGTCAATGTCCTACGAGCAGTACTTC
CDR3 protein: CASSSQGSMSYEQYF

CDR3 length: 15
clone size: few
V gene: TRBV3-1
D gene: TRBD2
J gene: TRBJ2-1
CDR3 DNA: TGTGCCAGCAGCCAAGCTAGCGGGGGAAACAATGAGCAGTTCTTC
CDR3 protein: CASSQASGGNNEQFF

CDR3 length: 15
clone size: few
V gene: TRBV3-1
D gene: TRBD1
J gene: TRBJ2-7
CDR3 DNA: TGTGCCAGCAGCCAAGGCCCGGACAGGCGCTACGAGCAGTACTTC
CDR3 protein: CASSQGPDRRYEQYF

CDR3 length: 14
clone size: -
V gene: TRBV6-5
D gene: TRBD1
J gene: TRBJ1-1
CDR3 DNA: TGTGCCAGCAGCCCCTCCCCAGGGGGCACTGAAGCTTTCTTT
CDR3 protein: CASSPSPGGTEAFF

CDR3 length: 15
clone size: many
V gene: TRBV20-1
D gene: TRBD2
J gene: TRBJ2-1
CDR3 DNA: TGCAGTGCTACCCCTGGAAGGGGACTAGCTAATGAGCAGTTCTTC
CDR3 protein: CSATPGRGLANEQFF

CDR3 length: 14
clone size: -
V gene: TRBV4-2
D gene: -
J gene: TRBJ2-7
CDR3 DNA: TGTGCCAGCAGCAGCGGAGAGGGCCCCTACGAGCAGTACTTC
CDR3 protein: CASSSGEGPYEQYF

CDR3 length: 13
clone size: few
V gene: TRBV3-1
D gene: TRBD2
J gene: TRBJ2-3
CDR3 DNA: TGTGCCAGCAATAGCGGGGGGGCAGTTACGCAGTATTTT
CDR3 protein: CASNSGGAVTQYF

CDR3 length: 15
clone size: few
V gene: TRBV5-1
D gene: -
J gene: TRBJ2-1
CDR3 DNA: TGCGCCAGCAGCTTGCGGGGAGTAGTTTACAATGAGCAGTTCTTC
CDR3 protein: CASSLRGVVYNEQFF

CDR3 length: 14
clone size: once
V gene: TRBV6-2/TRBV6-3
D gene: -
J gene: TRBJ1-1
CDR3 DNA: TGTGCCAGCCACCAGCAGGGGTTTCGGACTGAAGCTTTCTTT
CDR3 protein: CASHQQGFRTEAFF

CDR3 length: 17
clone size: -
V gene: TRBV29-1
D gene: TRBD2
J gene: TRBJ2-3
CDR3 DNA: TGCAGCGTTGCTGGTTGGGCTAGCGGGGGTAACACAGATACGCAGTATTTT
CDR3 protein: CSVAGWASGGNTDTQYF

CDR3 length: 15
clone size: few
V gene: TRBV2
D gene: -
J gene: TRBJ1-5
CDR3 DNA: TGTGCCAGCAGTGTAGGAGGGTTGAGCAATCAGCCCCAGCATTTT
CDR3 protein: CASSVGGLSNQPQHF

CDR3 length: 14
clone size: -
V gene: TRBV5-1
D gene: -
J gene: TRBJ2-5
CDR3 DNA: TGCGCCAGCAGCACACGGGGGGCTGGGGAGACCCAGTACTTC
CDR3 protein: CASSTRGAGETQYF

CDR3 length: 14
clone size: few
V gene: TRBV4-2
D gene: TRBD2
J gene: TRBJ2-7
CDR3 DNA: TGTGCCAGCAGCCAAGTGCGGGAGGGCCACGAGCAGTACTTC
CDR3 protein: CASSQVREGHEQYF

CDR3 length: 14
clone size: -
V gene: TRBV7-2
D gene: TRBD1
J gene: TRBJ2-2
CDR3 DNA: TGTGCCAGCAGCCGGGACAGGAGGACCGGGGAGCTGTTTTTT
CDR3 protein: CASSRDRRTGELFF

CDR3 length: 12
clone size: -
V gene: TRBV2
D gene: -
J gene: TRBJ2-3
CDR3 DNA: TGTGCCAGCAGGGTAGGCACAGATACGCAGTATTTT
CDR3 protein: CASRVGTDTQYF

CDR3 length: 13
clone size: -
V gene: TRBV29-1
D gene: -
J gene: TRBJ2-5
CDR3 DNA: TGCAGCGGGTCATACAGCTTCCAAGAGACCCAGTACTTC
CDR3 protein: CSGSYSFQETQYF

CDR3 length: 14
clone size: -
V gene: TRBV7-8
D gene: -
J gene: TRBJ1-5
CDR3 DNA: TGTGCCAGCAGCACAGTTGTCTTAAATCAGCCCCAGCATTTT
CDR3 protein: CASSTVVLNQPQHF

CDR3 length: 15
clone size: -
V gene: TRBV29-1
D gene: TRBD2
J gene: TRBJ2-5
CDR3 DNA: TGCAGCGTCCTGTTCGCGGGGGGGCTTCGAGAGACCCAGTACTTC
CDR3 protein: CSVLFAGGLRETQYF

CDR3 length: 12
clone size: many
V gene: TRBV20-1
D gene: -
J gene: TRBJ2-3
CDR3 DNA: TGCAGTGCCCCGGGAAGGACAGATACGCAGTATTTT
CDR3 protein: CSAPGRTDTQYF

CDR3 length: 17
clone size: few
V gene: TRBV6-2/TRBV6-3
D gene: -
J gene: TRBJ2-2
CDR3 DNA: TGTGCCAGCAGTCTATTTGGGGATACGGCGGGCACCGGGGAGCTGTTTTTT
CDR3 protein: CASSLFGDTAGTGELFF

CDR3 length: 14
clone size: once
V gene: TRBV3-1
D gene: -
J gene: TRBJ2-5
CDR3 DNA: TGTGCCAGCAGCCAAGAGCTGTTGAAGGAGACCCAGTACTTC
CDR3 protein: CASSQELLKETQYF

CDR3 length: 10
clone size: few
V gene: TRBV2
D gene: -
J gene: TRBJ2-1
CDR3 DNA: TGTGCCAGCAGTTCTCAAACTCTGTTCTTC
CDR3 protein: CASSSQTLFF

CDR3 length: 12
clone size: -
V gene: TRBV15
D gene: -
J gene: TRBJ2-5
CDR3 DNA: TGTGCCACCAGCAGAGATTTTGGGGACCAGTACTTC
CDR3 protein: CATSRDFGDQYF

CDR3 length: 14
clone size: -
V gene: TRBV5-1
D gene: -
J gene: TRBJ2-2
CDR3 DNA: TGCGCCAGCAGTTTGAGAGCGAACACCGGGGAGCTGTTTTTT
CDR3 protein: CASSLRANTGELFF

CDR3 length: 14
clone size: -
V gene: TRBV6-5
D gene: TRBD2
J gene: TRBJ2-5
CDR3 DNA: TGTGCCAGCAGTTTAAGCGGGAGGTTAGAGACCCAGTACTTC
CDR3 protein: CASSLSGRLETQYF

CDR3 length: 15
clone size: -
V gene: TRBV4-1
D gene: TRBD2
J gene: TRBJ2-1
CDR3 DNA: TGCGCCAGCAGCCAAGTGAGAGCGGGGGCCATAGAGCAGTTCTTC
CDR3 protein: CASSQVRAGAIEQFF

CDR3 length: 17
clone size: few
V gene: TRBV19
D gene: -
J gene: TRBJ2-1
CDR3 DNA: TGTGCCAGTAGTAGGATGTACGCACGGGGGACGGCGAGTGAGCAGTTCTTC
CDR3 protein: CASSRMYARGTASEQFF

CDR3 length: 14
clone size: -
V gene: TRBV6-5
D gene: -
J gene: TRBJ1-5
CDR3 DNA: TGTGCCAGCAGCCGCAGACAGAGCAATCAGCCCCAGCATTTT
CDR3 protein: CASSRRQSNQPQHF

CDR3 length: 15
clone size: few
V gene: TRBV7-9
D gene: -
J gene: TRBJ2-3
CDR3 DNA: TGTGCCAGCAGCTTGGCCCGGTCCGTGGCAGATACGCAGTATTTT
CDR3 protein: CASSLARSVADTQYF

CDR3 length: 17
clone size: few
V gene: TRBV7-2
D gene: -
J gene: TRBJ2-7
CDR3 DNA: TGTGCCAGCAGCTTAGCCGGCTCGGAGACTCTCGCCTACGAGCAGTACTTC
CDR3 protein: CASSLAGSETLAYEQYF

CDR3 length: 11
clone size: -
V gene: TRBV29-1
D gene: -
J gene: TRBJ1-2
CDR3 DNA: TGCAGCGTACTTAGGGCCTATGGCTACACCTTC
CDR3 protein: CSVLRAYGYTF

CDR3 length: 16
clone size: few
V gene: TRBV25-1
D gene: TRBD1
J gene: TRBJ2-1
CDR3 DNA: TGTGCCAGCAGTAGACCGGGACAGGGTGCAATCGGGGAGCAGTTCTTC
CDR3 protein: CASSRPGQGAIGEQFF

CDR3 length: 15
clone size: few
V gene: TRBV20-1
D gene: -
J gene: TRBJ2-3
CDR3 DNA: TGCAGTGCTAGAGATCTGCGGTCCGGCACAGATACGCAGTATTTT
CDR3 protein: CSARDLRSGTDTQYF

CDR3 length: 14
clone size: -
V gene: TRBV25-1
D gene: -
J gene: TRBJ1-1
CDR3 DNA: TGTGCCAGCAGTGAATACCGGGGTTACACTGAAGCTTTCTTT
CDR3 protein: CASSEYRGYTEAFF

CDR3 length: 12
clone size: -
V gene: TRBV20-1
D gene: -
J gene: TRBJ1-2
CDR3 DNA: TGCAGTGCTAATAACAGGGCCGGTGGCTACACCTTC
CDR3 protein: CSANNRAGGYTF

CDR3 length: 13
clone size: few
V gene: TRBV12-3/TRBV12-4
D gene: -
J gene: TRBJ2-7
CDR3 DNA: TGTGCCAGCAGTTTGTCGGCCGCTTACGAGCAGTACTTC
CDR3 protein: CASSLSAAYEQYF

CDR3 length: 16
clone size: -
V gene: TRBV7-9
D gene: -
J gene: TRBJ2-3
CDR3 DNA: TGTGCCAGCAGCCTACCCCCGGGACTGTCACCATATACGCAGTATTTT
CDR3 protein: CASSLPPGLSPYTQYF

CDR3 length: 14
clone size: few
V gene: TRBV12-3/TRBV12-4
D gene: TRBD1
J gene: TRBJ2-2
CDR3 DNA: TGTGCCAGCAAATGGACAGGTGACACCGGGGAGCTGTTTTTT
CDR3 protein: CASKWTGDTGELFF

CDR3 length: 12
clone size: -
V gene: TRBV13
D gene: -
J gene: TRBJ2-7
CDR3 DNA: TGTGCCAGCAGCTTTCGGGCGCGAGAGCAGTACTTC
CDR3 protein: CASSFRAREQYF

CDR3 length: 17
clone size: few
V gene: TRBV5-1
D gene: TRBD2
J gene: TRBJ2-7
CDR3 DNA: TGCGCCAGCAGCCTTGTAGCGGGAGGGCCGGGGACGTACGAGCAGTACTTC
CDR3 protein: CASSLVAGGPGTYEQYF

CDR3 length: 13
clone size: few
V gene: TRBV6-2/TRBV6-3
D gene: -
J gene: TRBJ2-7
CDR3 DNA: TGTGCCAGCAGTTACTCGACCCCGCCCGAACAGTACTTC
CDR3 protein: CASSYSTPPEQYF

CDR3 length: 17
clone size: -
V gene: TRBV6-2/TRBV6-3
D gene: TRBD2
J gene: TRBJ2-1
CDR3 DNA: TGTGCCAGCAGTTACAGGGCGGGGGGGATCTTCTACAATGAGCAGTTCTTC
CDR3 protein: CASSYRAGGIFYNEQFF

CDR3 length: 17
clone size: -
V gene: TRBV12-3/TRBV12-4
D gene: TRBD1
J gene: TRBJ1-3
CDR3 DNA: TGTGCCAGTTCGGCGCGACAGGGCCCCTCGGATGGAAACACCATATATTTT
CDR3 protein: CASSARQGPSDGNTIYF

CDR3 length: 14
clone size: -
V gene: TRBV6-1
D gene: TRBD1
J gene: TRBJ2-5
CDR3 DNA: TGTGCCAGCAGTGAAGGGGACAGTCGAGAGACCCAGTACTTC
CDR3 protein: CASSEGDSRETQYF

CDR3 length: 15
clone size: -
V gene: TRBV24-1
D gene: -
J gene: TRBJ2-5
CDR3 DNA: TGTGCCACCAGTGATCCGATGGGCCAACAAGAGACCCAGTACTTC
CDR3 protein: CATSDPMGQQETQYF

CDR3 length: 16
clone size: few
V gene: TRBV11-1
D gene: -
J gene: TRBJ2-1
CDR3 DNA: TGTGCCAGCAGCTTGGAGGCCGTAAGCTCCTACAATGAGCAGTTCTTC
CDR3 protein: CASSLEAVSSYNEQFF

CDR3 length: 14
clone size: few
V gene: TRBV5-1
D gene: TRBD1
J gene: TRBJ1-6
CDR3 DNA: TGCGCCAGCAGCCGGGACAGGGCCAATTCACCCCTCCACTTT
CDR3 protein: CASSRDRANSPLHF